A single sample gave rise to the 4 T cell receptor beta chains below, sequenced in a study of vaccination and CD4 T cells after COVID-19. Treatment of the sample: approximately nine-day PBMC culture with coronavirus spike peptide pools or control peptides (ViraFEST assay). For these TCRs, the target antigens are not known. Sequencing of DNA taken from cultured CD4+ T cells relied on the Oncomine TCR Beta short-read assay. TCRdb reprocessed the PCR reads with MiXCR, giving one entry per CDR3 protein. The sample has around 20,000 distinct CDR3 sequences, roughly 70% seen once; the top ten hold roughly 8.6%. What was sequenced was CD4+ T cells from blood, cultured in vitro. Every receptor here comes from a human donor who had recovered from COVID-19.

This chain uses TRBV10-1 with TRBJ2-1; no clear D. V lost 2 bases and J 11 bases, leaving 10 bases between the germline ends. Germline lookup yields CDR1 WNHNN and CDR2 SYGVQD (reference sequence). The CDR3 is 12 residues long. The CDR3: CASSEDTAKQFF. CDR3 DNA sequence: TGCGCCAGCAGTGAGGATACGGCCAAGCAGTTCTTC.

The chain has TRBV7-2 and TRBJ1-5, with D tentatively TRBD1 (6 bases). Germline V gene data show CDR1 as SGHTA and CDR2 as FQGNSA. The CDR3 extends over 15 amino acids. V lost 5 bases and J 6 bases, leaving 17 bases between the germline ends. CDR3 sequence (DNA): TGTGCCAGCAGCCGCGAGGTGGGGGCGGGTCAGCCCCAGCATTTT. Translation: CASSREVGAGQPQHF.

The sample holds a few counts of this clonotype. The genes are TRBV7-2 and TRBJ2-7; D is perhaps TRBD2 (6 bases). This CDR3 contains 14 residues. Germline values: CDR1 SGHTA, CDR2 FQGNSA. Trimming removed 1 base at V and 0 bases at J, with 7 bases between. CDR3 nucleotide sequence: TGTGCCAGCAGCTTAGGCGGGATCTCCTACGAGCAGTACTTC. Its protein product is CASSLGGISYEQYF.

J is TRBJ1-1 and V is TRBV6-2 or TRBV6-3; D not resolved. The germline gives CDR1 MNHEY, CDR2 SVGEGT. The CDR3 runs to 13 residues. The ends were cut back, 5 bases at V and 1 base at J, with 8 bases in the middle. CDR3 region: CASSPNRNTEAFF. The CDR3 region has the DNA TGTGCCAGCAGTCCCAACAGGAACACTGAAGCTTTCTTT.